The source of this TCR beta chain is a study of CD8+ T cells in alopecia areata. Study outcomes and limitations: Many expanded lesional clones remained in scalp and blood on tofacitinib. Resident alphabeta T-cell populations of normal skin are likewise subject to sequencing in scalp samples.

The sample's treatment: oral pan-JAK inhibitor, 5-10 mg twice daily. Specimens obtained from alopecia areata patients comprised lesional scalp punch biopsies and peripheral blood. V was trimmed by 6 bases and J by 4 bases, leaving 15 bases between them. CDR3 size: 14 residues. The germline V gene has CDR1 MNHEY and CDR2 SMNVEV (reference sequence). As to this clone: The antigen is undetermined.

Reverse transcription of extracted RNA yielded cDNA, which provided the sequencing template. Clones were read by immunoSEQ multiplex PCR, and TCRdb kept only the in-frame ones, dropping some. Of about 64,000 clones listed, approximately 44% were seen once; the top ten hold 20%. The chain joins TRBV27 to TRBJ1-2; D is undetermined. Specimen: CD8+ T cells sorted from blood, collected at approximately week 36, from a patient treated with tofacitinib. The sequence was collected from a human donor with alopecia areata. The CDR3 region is CASSSGGSTYGYTF. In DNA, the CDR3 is TGTGCCAGCAGCTCCGGAGGGTCGACCTATGGCTACACCTTC.